One and the same sample provided the 30 T cell receptor beta chains below, sequenced in a study of spatial heterogeneity in lung cancer. The antigens for these receptors are not known. Time point described: sample taken at primary tumor resection. MiXCR, applied by TCRdb to the 5' RACE reads, yields one record per CDR3 protein. The sample holds around 13,000 distinct CDR3 sequences; 5.1% are singletons and the top ten take around 27%. General observations from the study: Counts of expanded alpha and beta TCRs within tumors tracked the tumor nonsynonymous mutation count.

Sequences were derived from lung tumor tissue, sampled at surgery. These receptor sequences come from a male donor with early-stage non-small cell lung cancer.

This clonotype is medium-sized within its sample. The size of this beta chain means little, since it is a stray read in a library made for alpha chains. V is TRBV6-2 or TRBV6-3 and J is TRBJ1-5, with TRBD1 matching 7 bases. The J segment lost 6 bases and the V segment lost 6 bases, leaving 2 bases of the junction unmatched. The CDR3 contains 12 residues. The germline gives CDR1 MNHEY, CDR2 SVGEGT. The CDR3 DNA sequence: TGTGCCAGCAGCAGGGGGAGTCAGCCCCAGCATTTT. Its translation is CASSRGSQPQHF.

At least ten counts were recorded for this clonotype. In a library made to pick up alpha chains, this beta chain is a stray read with a size that means little. This sequence joins TRBV20-1 and TRBJ1-1; D may be TRBD1 (5 bases). The CDR3 has 15 residues. Trimming stripped 2 bases from V and 6 bases from J, with 19 bases between. The germline gives CDR1 DFQATT, CDR2 SNEGSKA (reference sequence). CDR3 bases: TGCAGTGCTAGAACCCCGCAGGGCAGGAGACCTGAAGCTTTCTTT. It translates to CSARTPQGRRPEAFF.

In its sample, this clonotype was seen many times. The library was prepared for alpha chains; this beta chain is a stray read, so its frequency means little. The rearrangement links TRBV11-2 to TRBJ2-2; no reliable D call. CDR1 and CDR2 (germline): SGHAT, FQNNGV. This CDR3 contains 16 residues. Deletions cut 5 bases from V and 1 base from J, with 14 bases between. Written as DNA, the CDR3 is TGTGCCAGCAGCCCCGCCCTGACGGGGAACACCGGGGAGCTGTTTTTT. This codes for CASSPALTGNTGELFF.

This clonotype is judged hyperexpanded. This beta chain is a stray sequence in a library constructed for alpha chains; its clone size is not meaningful. The chain recombines TRBV6-6 with TRBJ1-1; D uncertain. Germline assignment: CDR1 MNHNY and CDR2 SVGAGI (reference sequence). This CDR3 has 14 residues. The V and J ends lost 0 bases and 4 bases respectively, with 9 bases between them. The CDR3 region has the DNA TGTGCCAGCAGTTACTCCGGAGCGAGCACTGAAGCTTTCTTT. It translates to CASSYSGASTEAFF.

This clonotype showed up many times. Found in a library prepared for alpha chains, this beta chain is an off-target read, and its abundance has little meaning. The chain couples TRBV7-2 to TRBJ1-6, with 7 positions matching TRBD1. The CDR3 totals 15 residues. With 5 bases clipped from V and 12 bases from J, the junction kept 13 bases outside the gene matches. The germline gives CDR1 SGHTA, CDR2 FQGNSA. Here the CDR3 reads CASSIYPGQTLPLHF. DNA for the CDR3: TGTGCCAGCAGCATATACCCGGGACAGACTTTACCCCTCCACTTT.

There are many counts of this clonotype. Since it is a stray read in a library aimed at alpha chains, this beta chain has a size that is not meaningful. The rearrangement joins TRBV20-1 to TRBJ1-3; D gene unclear. Germline V gives CDR1 DFQATT, CDR2 SNEGSKA (reference sequence). CDR3 size: 19 residues. The V and J ends lost 1 base and 0 bases respectively, with 22 bases between them. CDR3 sequence: CSARGSSFGGWDSGNTIYF. CDR3 in DNA: TGCAGTGCTAGAGGTTCCTCCTTCGGCGGGTGGGACTCTGGAAACACCATATATTTT.

This clonotype appeared many times. This beta chain is a stray read from a library made for alpha chains; its abundance is not meaningful. The genes are TRBV28 and TRBJ2-7, with D perhaps matching TRBD1 (7 bases). This CDR3 contains 16 residues. CDR1 is MDHEN and CDR2 is SYDVKM in the germline V gene. V lost 5 bases and J 0 bases, leaving 17 bases between the germline ends. The CDR3 sequence: CASSLTGDSHSYEQYF. As DNA, the CDR3 is TGTGCCAGCAGTCTTACGGGGGACAGCCACTCCTACGAGCAGTACTTC.

In its sample, this clonotype was seen many times. This beta chain is a stray sequence in a library constructed for alpha chains; its clone size is not meaningful. The chain recombines TRBV5-4 with TRBJ1-1, with D tentatively TRBD1 (5 bases). Trimming removed 4 bases from V and 1 base from J, with 8 bases in between. Germline V gene lookup returns CDR1 SGHNT and CDR2 YYREEE (reference sequence). CDR3 length equals 13 residues. The chain's CDR3 is CASSGHRNTEAFF. CDR3 nucleotides: TGTGCCAGCAGCGGACACCGGAACACTGAAGCTTTCTTT.

This clonotype was recorded at least ten times. This beta chain is an off-target read within a library intended for alpha chains, so its frequency means little. The chain joins TRBV6-6 to TRBJ1-2; D gene ambiguous. Per germline, CDR1 MNHNY and CDR2 SVGAGI (reference sequence). Deletions cut 6 bases from V and 0 bases from J, with 8 bases between. CDR3 length: 13 amino acids. DNA for the CDR3: TGTGCCAGCAGGAATACAGCTAACTATGGCTACACCTTC. Translated: CASRNTANYGYTF.

As regards this clonotype: Found in a library prepared for alpha chains, this beta chain is an off-target read, and its abundance has little meaning. This sequence joins TRBV5-6 and TRBJ1-1, with D possibly TRBD1 on 5 matching bases. Germline assignment: CDR1 SGHDT and CDR2 YYEEEE. The germline V and J ends were trimmed by 0 bases and 3 bases, with 12 bases remaining between them. This CDR3 region has 15 residues. CDR3 in DNA: TGTGCCAGCAGCTTGGCTGGGACGGGGTACACTGAAGCTTTCTTT. It specifies CASSLAGTGYTEAFF. Variable domain in full (rest from reference TRBV5-6 and TRBJ1-1): DAGVTQSPTHLIKTRGQQVTLRCSPKSGHDTVSWYQQALGQGPQFIFQYYEEEERQRGNFPDRFSGHQFPNYSSELNVNALLLGDSALYLCASSLAGTGYTEAFFGQGTRLTVV.

This clonotype was counted at least ten times. This beta chain lies outside the target of a library built for alpha chains; its clone size means little. The rearrangement uses TRBV4-1 and TRBJ2-5; 7 bases are a match to TRBD2. Per germline, CDR1 MGHRA and CDR2 YSYEKL. The CDR3 has 17 amino acids. The trim removed 4 bases at V and 4 bases at J, leaving 15 bases unmatched. CDR3 sequence: CASSPDWSGVNGETQYF. The DNA for the CDR3 is TGCGCCAGCAGCCCGGACTGGAGCGGGGTGAATGGAGAGACCCAGTACTTC.

This clonotype showed up many times. This beta chain lies outside the target of a library built for alpha chains; its clone size means little. The genes are TRBV10-3 and TRBJ2-7, with a weak D call TRBD1 (6 bases). CDR3 length: 12 residues. Trimming cost V 8 bases and J 0 bases, with 8 bases left between them. Germline V CDR1 and CDR2: ENHRY, SYGVKD. Here the CDR3 DNA reads TGTGCCATCCGGGACAACTCCTACGAGCAGTACTTC. Protein sequence: CAIRDNSYEQYF.

About this clonotype itself: Since the library was made to target alpha chains, this beta chain is a stray read and its abundance is not meaningful. The chain couples TRBV6-1 to TRBJ1-1, with 11 bases matching TRBD1. This CDR3 is 15 amino acids long. V gave up 6 bases and J gave up 1 base; unmatched junction bases: 4. The germline CDR1 and CDR2 sequences are MNHNS and SASEGT. CDR3 sequence (DNA): TGTGCCAGCAGGAGGGGACAGGGGGAGAACACTGAAGCTTTCTTT. Residues: CASRRGQGENTEAFF.

This clonotype was seen at least ten times. In a library made to pick up alpha chains, this beta chain is a stray read with a size that means little. J is TRBJ2-3 and V is TRBV5-6, with a tentative D call TRBD1 (5 bases). This CDR3 spans 13 amino acids. CDR1 SGHDT and CDR2 YYEEEE come from the germline V gene. Trimming shortened V by 3 bases and J by 4 bases, and 9 bases separated the two germline ends. The CDR3 nucleotides are TGTGCCAGCAGCTCAGGGTTTGCAGATACGCAGTATTTT. It specifies CASSSGFADTQYF.

This clonotype has a handful of counts. This beta chain is an unintended read in a library built for alpha chains; its size means little. The chain joins TRBV10-3 to TRBJ2-2, with 8 bases identical to TRBD1. J was trimmed by 1 base and V by 11 bases; bases with no gene match: 9. The germline V gene encodes CDR1 ENHRY and CDR2 SYGVKD. This CDR3 is 15 amino acids long. This chain's CDR3 is CAVAVGTGNTGELFF. Written as DNA, the CDR3 is TGTGCCGTAGCTGTGGGGACAGGGAACACCGGGGAGCTGTTTTTT.

In its sample, this clonotype was seen many times. This beta chain appears as a stray read in a library generated for alpha chains; its size is not informative. CDR3 nucleotides: TGCGCCAGCAGCCAAGCTCCTAGCGGGGGGCTTGGGGCCAACGTCCTGACTTTC. Translation: CASSQAPSGGLGANVLTF. The chain combines TRBV4-3 with TRBJ2-6, with 11 bases lining up with TRBD2. Germline values: CDR1 LGHNA, CDR2 YSLEER. CDR3 length equals 18 residues. J was trimmed by 3 bases and V by 1 base; bases with no gene match: 5.

This clonotype showed up just a few times. This beta chain is a stray sequence in a library constructed for alpha chains; its clone size is not meaningful. The chain couples TRBV20-1 to TRBJ1-2; D remains ambiguous. V was pared by 0 bases and J by 3 bases, with 14 bases between. This CDR3 region has 15 residues. Germline CDR1 DFQATT, CDR2 SNEGSKA (reference sequence). CDR3 region: CSARDVKAWDYGYTF. As DNA, the CDR3 is TGCAGTGCTAGAGACGTAAAGGCATGGGACTATGGCTACACCTTC.

This clonotype was counted many times. This beta chain represents an off-target read in a library built for alpha chains; its size is of limited meaning. This chain uses TRBV11-2 with TRBJ2-4, with 7 bases matching TRBD1. This CDR3 is 16 amino acids long. CDR1 SGHAT and CDR2 FQNNGV come from the germline V gene. V lost 1 base and J lost 2; bases outside the gene matches: 5. The CDR3 protein is CASSLVGQTPKNIQYF. Here the CDR3 DNA reads TGTGCCAGCAGCTTAGTGGGACAGACTCCCAAAAACATTCAGTACTTC.

This clonotype was counted only a few times. A library prepared for alpha chains yielded this beta chain as an off-target read; its size is of little meaning. The V and J genes are TRBV6-1 and TRBJ1-3; no clear D. V gave up 5 bases and J gave up 0 bases, with 11 bases separating them. Looked up from germline, CDR1 is MNHNS and CDR2 is SASEGT. The CDR3 totals 15 residues. CDR3 amino acids: CASSQLSFSGNTIYF. In nucleotides, the CDR3 is TGTGCCAGCAGTCAACTCAGCTTCTCTGGAAACACCATATATTTT.

This clonotype was counted at least ten times. As an off-target read in a library built for alpha chains, this beta chain has a frequency of little significance. The chain recombines TRBV5-1 with TRBJ2-2; a weak D match, TRBD1 (5 bases). The CDR3 extends over 14 amino acids. The germline V and J ends were trimmed by 0 bases and 6 bases, with 9 bases remaining between them. Germline assignment: CDR1 SGHRS and CDR2 YFSETQ. The CDR3 spells CASSLEGAAGELFF. CDR3 DNA sequence: TGCGCCAGCAGCTTGGAAGGGGCCGCCGGGGAGCTGTTTTTT.

This clonotype was seen ten or more times. This beta chain represents an off-target read in a library built for alpha chains; its size is of limited meaning. The rearrangement joins TRBV4-3 to TRBJ1-5, with D uncertain. Between the trimmed V and J ends, which lost 4 bases and 1 base, there was a span of 17 bases. From germline, CDR1 is LGHNA and CDR2 YSLEER. This CDR3 is built from 17 residues. For the CDR3, the DNA is TGCGCCAGCAGCCCAAGTTATACGGGAAGGAGCAATCAGCCCCAGCATTTT. It encodes CASSPSYTGRSNQPQHF.

This clonotype was picked up many times. This beta chain was picked up by a library intended for alpha chains and is off target, so its count carries little meaning. V usage is TRBV10-3 and J usage is TRBJ2-7; perhaps TRBD1 as D (6 bases). V lost 6 bases to trimming and J lost 4 bases, with 16 bases between them. Germline values: CDR1 ENHRY, CDR2 SYGVKD. CDR3 length: 14 amino acids. CDR3 loop: CAISTGTIHYEQYF. The CDR3 nucleotides read TGTGCCATCAGCACCGGGACAATCCATTACGAGCAGTACTTC.

The sample holds many counts of this clonotype. Because this beta chain is a stray read in a library intended to capture alpha chains, its abundance should not be given much weight. This rearrangement joins TRBV20-1 to TRBJ2-7, with 7 bases aligning to TRBD1. The CDR3 consists of 12 residues. V lost 6 bases and J lost 3; bases outside the gene matches: 5. Germline V gives CDR1 DFQATT, CDR2 SNEGSKA (reference sequence). The CDR3 nucleotides are TGCAGTGCAACCACAGGGGACTACGAGCAGTACTTC. Translation gives CSATTGDYEQYF.

This clonotype showed up many times. For a library built for alpha chains, this beta chain is a stray read; little rests on its size. The chain has TRBV6-2 or TRBV6-3 and TRBJ2-1, with TRBD2 as a possible D gene (5 bases). The germline V gene has CDR1 MNHEY and CDR2 SVGEGT. V lost 5 bases and J 0 bases, leaving 11 bases between the germline ends. This CDR3 has 15 amino acids. CDR3 DNA: TGTGCCAGCAGTAGAAGCGGCAGCTCCTACAATGAGCAGTTCTTC. Residues: CASSRSGSSYNEQFF.

This clonotype was seen at least ten times. In a library made to pick up alpha chains, this beta chain is a stray read with a size that means little. The chain recombines TRBV5-1 with TRBJ2-3; tentatively, D is TRBD1 (5 bases). Germline CDR1 and CDR2: SGHRS and YFSETQ. The CDR3 contains 13 residues. V lost 5 bases, J lost 2 bases, and 9 bases lay in between. For the CDR3, the DNA is TGCGCCAGCAGATCGGACAACACAGATACGCAGTATTTT. It translates to CASRSDNTDTQYF.

This clonotype was detected ten times or more. Little can be read into the size of this beta chain, an off-target read in a library designed for alpha chains. V usage is TRBV4-3 and J usage is TRBJ1-6; TRBD1 might be the D (5 bases). Between the trimmed V and J ends, which lost 1 base and 7 bases, there was a span of 14 bases. The CDR3 is 16 residues long. Per germline, CDR1 LGHNA and CDR2 YSLEER. The CDR3 sequence is CASSQVTGAENSPLHF. The CDR3 DNA reads TGCGCCAGCAGCCAAGTTACCGGGGCAGAAAATTCACCCCTCCACTTT.

A remark on this clonotype: Found in a library prepared for alpha chains, this beta chain is an off-target read, and its abundance has little meaning. The chain couples TRBV9 to TRBJ2-3; 8 bases match TRBD2. J gave up 4 bases and V 4 bases, and 8 bases lay outside the gene matches. The CDR3 runs to 15 residues. Germline V CDR1 and CDR2: SGDLS, YYNGEE. The CDR3 region has the DNA TGTGCCAGCAGCTCTTCGGGGCGGGGGGCAGATACGCAGTATTTT. Translation gives CASSSSGRGADTQYF.

This clonotype was observed a handful of times. This beta chain is a stray read from a library made for alpha chains; its abundance is not meaningful. V gene TRBV29-1 combines with J gene TRBJ1-4; D might be TRBD1 (6 bases). Trimming removed 2 bases at V and 10 bases at J, with 14 bases between. CDR1 is SQVTM and CDR2 is ANQGSEA in the germline V gene. This CDR3 is built from 13 residues. In nucleotides, the CDR3 is TGCAGCGTTGAATCAGGGGTGAACGGAAAACTGTTTTTT. It yields the protein CSVESGVNGKLFF.

This clonotype was seen many times. With the library built for alpha chains, this beta chain is off target and its frequency is not meaningful. This chain connects TRBV5-1 to TRBJ1-6; tentative D call: TRBD1 (5 bases). There are 13 residues in the CDR3. Trimming pared 5 bases from V and 8 bases from J, leaving 11 bases between. Germline loops: CDR1 SGHRS, CDR2 YFSETQ. The CDR3 nucleotides read TGCGCCAGCAGGACGGGGGATGATTCACCCCTCCACTTT. Its protein is CASRTGDDSPLHF.

This clonotype was counted a few times. Being off target in a library aimed at alpha chains, this beta chain has a size of little meaning. This CDR3 is CASSPSHYRTPNSPLHF. The CDR3, as DNA: TGTGCCAGCAGCCCCAGCCACTACAGAACACCGAATTCACCCCTCCACTTT. The chain carries TRBV3-1 and TRBJ1-6, with D unresolved. The V end was cut by 4 bases, the J end by 7 bases, with 20 bases between. The CDR3 has 17 residues. CDR1 and CDR2 (germline): LGHDT, YNNKEL (reference sequence).